This paragraph reports one T cell receptor (beta chain). Its cognate antigen is unknown. The assay was immunoSEQ multiplex PCR, and TCRdb's table has in-frame clones only and misses some. In the table there are about 36,000 clones, approximately 88% of which are singletons. This entry is derived from a study of T cell clonotyping in hematopoietic cell transplantation. Study-wide results and limits: Pathologically expanded recipient clonotypes increased progressively from day 30 to day 180 as diversity fell. At the given depth, recipient repertoires were over 95% de novo clonotypes. Graft donor and pretransplant recipient Inverse Simpson Index values predicted broader posttransplant TCR diversity. Cells were unsorted, so CD4 and CD8 contributions were not separated.

CDR1 MNHNY and CDR2 SVGAGI come from the germline V gene (reference sequence). Between the trimmed V and J ends, which lost 5 bases and 7 bases, there was a span of 12 bases. The CDR3 spans 13 residues. The sample was peripheral blood mononuclear cells. The rearrangement links TRBV6-6 to TRBJ2-1, with D possibly matching TRBD2 (5 bases). This clonotype was obtained from a woman aged 40-49 years in good health. Some clones in this sample may be carry-over from other donors' samples. CDR3 residues: CASSSTRGNEQFF. The CDR3 DNA follows: TGTGCCAGCAGTAGTACCCGCGGGAATGAGCAGTTCTTC.